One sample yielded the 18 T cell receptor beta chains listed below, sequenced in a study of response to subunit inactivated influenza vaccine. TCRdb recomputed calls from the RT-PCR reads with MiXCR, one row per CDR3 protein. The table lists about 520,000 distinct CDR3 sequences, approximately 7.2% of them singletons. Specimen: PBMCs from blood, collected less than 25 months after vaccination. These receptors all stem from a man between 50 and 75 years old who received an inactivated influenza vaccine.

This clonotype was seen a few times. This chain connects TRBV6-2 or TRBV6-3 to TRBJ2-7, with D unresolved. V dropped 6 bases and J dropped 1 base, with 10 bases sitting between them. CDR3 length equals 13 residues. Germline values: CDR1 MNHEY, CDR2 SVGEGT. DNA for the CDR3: TGTGCCAGCAGCTCGAAACCTTCCTACGAGCAGTACTTC. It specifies CASSSKPSYEQYF.

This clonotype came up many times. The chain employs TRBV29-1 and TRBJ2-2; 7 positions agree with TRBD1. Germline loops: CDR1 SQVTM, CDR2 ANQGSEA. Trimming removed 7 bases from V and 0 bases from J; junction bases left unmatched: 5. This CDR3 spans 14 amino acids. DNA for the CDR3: TGCAGCGCCCTAGGGACAGCGAACACCGGGGAGCTGTTTTTT. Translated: CSALGTANTGELFF.

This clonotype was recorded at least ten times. CDR3 bases: TGTGCCAGCAGTTTGGGACAGTGGGATGAGCAGTTCTTC. Encoded protein: CASSLGQWDEQFF. This chain joins TRBV28 and TRBJ2-1; TRBD1 aligns across 7 bases. V dropped 3 bases and J dropped 8; count of bases not matched to a gene: 4. Germline CDR1 reads MDHEN; CDR2 reads SYDVKM. The CDR3 extends over 13 amino acids.

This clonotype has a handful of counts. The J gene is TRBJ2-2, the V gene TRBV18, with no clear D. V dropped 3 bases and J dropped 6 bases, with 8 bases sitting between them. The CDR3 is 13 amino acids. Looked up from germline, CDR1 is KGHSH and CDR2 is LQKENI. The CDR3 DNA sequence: TGTGCCAGCTCACCTACCTCGGCCGGGGAGCTGTTTTTT. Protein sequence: CASSPTSAGELFF. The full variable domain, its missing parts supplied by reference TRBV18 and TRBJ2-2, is NAGVMQNPRHLVRRRGQEARLRCSPMKGHSHVYWYRQLPEEGLKFMVYLQKENIIDESGMPKERFSAEFPKEGPSILRIQQVVRGDSAAYFCASSPTSAGELFFGEGSRLTVL.

CDR3 amino acids: CAISGTGIGYGYTF. CDR3 nucleotide sequence: TGTGCCATCAGTGGAACAGGGATCGGCTATGGCTACACCTTC. This rearrangement joins TRBV10-3 to TRBJ1-2, with D perhaps matching TRBD1 (6 bases). Trimming pared 4 bases from V and 4 bases from J, leaving 13 bases between. The germline CDR1 and CDR2 sequences are ENHRY and SYGVKD. The CDR3 spans 14 residues.

CDR3 loop: CSAFGQNQPQHF. DNA of the CDR3: TGCAGTGCTTTCGGACAGAATCAGCCCCAGCATTTT. This chain uses TRBV20-1 with TRBJ1-5; tentative D call: TRBD1 (6 bases). Trimming removed 5 bases at V and 4 bases at J, with 9 bases between. The CDR3 is made up of 12 amino acids. Germline V CDR1 and CDR2: DFQATT, SNEGSKA (reference sequence).

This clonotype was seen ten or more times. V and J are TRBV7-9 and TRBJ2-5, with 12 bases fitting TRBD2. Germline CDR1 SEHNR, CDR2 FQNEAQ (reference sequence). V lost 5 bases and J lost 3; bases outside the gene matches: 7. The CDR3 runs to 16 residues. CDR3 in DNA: TGTGCCAGCAGCCGCCCTAGCGGGGGGGCGGAAGAGACCCAGTACTTC. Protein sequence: CASSRPSGGAEETQYF.

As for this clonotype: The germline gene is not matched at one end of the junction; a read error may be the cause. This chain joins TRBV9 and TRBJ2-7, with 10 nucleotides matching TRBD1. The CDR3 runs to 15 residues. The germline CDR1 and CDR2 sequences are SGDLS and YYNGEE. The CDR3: CASSVGTGDSHEQYF. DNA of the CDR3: TGTGCCAGCAGCGTTGGGACAGGGGACTCCCACGAGCAGTACTTC.

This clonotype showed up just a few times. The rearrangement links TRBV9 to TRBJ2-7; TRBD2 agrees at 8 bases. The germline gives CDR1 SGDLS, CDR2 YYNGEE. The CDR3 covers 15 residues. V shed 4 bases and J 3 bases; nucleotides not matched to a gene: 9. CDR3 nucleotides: TGTGCCAGCAGCCCCCGGGCCGGGGGGGACTACGAGCAGTACTTC. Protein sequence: CASSPRAGGDYEQYF.

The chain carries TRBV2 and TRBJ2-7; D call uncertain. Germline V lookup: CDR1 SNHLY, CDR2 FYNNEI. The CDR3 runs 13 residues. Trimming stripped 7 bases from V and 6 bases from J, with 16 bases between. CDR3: CASNRDFTSEQYF. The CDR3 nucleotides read TGTGCCAGCAATAGGGATTTCACCTCCGAGCAGTACTTC.

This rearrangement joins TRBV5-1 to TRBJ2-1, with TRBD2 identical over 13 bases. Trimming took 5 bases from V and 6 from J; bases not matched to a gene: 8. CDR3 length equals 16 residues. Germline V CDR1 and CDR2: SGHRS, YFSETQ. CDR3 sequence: CASSDGLAGASNEQFF. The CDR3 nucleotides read TGCGCCAGCAGTGACGGACTAGCGGGGGCCTCCAATGAGCAGTTCTTC.

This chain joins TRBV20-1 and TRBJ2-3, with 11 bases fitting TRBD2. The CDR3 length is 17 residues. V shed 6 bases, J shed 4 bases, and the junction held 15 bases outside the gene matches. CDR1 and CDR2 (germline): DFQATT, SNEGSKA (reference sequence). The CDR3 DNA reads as TGCAGTGCCCGAGGGCTAGCGGGGGGAGGGATCCCAGATACGCAGTATTTT. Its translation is CSARGLAGGGIPDTQYF.

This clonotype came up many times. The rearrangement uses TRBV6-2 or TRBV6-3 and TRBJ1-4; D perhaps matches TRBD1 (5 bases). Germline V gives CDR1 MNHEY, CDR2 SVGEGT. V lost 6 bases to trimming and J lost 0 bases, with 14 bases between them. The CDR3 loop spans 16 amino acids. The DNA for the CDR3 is TGTGCCAGCAGCCGGGGACGGACAACAACTAATGAAAAACTGTTTTTT. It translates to CASSRGRTTTNEKLFF.

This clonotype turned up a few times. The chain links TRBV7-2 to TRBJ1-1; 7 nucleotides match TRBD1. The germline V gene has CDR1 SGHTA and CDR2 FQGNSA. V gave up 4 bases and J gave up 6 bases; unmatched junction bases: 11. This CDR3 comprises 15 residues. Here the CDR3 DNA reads TGTGCCAGCAGCTCAACGTCAGGGGGGCACCCTGAAGCTTTCTTT. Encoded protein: CASSSTSGGHPEAFF.

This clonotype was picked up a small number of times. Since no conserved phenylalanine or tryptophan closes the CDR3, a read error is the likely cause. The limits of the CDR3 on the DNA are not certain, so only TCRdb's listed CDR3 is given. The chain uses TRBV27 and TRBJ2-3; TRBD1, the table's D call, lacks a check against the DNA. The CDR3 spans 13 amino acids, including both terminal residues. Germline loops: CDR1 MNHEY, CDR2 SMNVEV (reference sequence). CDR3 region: CASSHPGGWHLVL.

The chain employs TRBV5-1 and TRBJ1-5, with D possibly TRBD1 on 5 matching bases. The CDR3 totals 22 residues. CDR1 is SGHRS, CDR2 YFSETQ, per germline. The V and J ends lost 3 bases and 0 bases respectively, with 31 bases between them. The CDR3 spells CASSSKTGRSAVPLDSNQPQHF. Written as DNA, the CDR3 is TGCGCCAGCAGCTCCAAGACGGGACGGAGTGCCGTTCCACTGGATAGCAATCAGCCCCAGCATTTT.

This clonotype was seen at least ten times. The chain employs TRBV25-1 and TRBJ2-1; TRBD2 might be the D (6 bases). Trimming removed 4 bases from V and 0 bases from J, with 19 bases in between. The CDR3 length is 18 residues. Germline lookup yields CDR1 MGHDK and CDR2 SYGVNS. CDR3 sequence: CASSAHTGRGSSYNEQFF. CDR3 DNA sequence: TGTGCCAGCAGTGCACACACCGGGCGGGGTAGCTCCTACAATGAGCAGTTCTTC.

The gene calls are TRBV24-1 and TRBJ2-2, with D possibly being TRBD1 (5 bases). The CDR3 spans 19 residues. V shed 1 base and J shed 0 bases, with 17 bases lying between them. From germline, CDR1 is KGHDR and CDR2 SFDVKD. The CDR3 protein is CATSDLGAANLANTGELFF. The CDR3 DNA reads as TGTGCCACCAGTGATTTAGGGGCGGCGAACCTCGCGAACACCGGGGAGCTGTTTTTT.